Listed below are T cell receptor beta chains from one sample, sequenced in a study of immune heterogeneity within non-small cell lung tumors. TCRdb re-called the multiplex PCR reads with MiXCR, one entry per CDR3 protein. The repertoire holds some 9,800 distinct CDR3 sequences, with 15% to 20% as singletons. The sequenced sample was lung tumor tissue. These receptors all come from a man in his forties with non-small cell lung cancer. CDR3s include the opening cysteine and the closing phenylalanine or tryptophan. D genes are given only for firm matches. Clone sizes are given selectively: once, few, many, or a class where the clone is expanded.

CDR3 length,V gene,clone size,J gene,D gene,CDR3 protein,CDR3 DNA
11,TRBV10-3,many,TRBJ2-2,NA,CAISGGRELFF,TGTGCCATCAGTGGGGGTCGGGAGCTGTTTTTT
11,TRBV29-1,many,TRBJ1-2,TRBD1,CSVAQGADYTF,TGCAGCGTTGCTCAGGGGGCAGACTACACCTTC
15,TRBV24-1,many,TRBJ2-1,NA,CATSGDVGTENEQFF,TGTGCCACCAGTGGAGATGTGGGGACCGAGAATGAGCAGTTCTTC
14,TRBV20-1,medium-sized,TRBJ1-2,NA,CSARDRTRGNGYTF,TGCAGTGCTAGAGACAGGACCCGGGGGAATGGCTACACCTTC
15,TRBV7-9,many,TRBJ1-2,NA,CASSLYHRNSYGYTF,TGTGCCAGCAGCTTATATCACCGGAACAGCTATGGCTACACCTTC
12,TRBV29-1,many,TRBJ1-2,NA,CSVRHGDYGYTF,TGCAGCGTACGACACGGGGACTATGGCTACACCTTC
16,TRBV4-1,many,TRBJ1-6,NA,CASSQSADRRNSPLHF,TGCGCCAGCAGCCAAAGTGCGGACAGAAGGAATTCACCCCTCCACTTT
15,TRBV7-9,many,TRBJ2-7,TRBD1,CASSPLTGESYEQYF,TGTGCCAGCAGCCCCTTGACAGGGGAGTCCTACGAGCAGTACTTC
15,TRBV5-5,many,TRBJ1-2,NA,CASSFEAGSGYGYTF,TGTGCCAGCAGCTTTGAAGCAGGGAGTGGCTATGGCTACACCTTC
13,TRBV12-3/TRBV12-4,many,TRBJ1-1,NA,CASKRQEDTEAFF,TGTGCCAGCAAGAGACAGGAGGACACTGAAGCTTTCTTT
14,TRBV28,medium-sized,TRBJ1-1,NA,CASSFPGTDTEAFF,TGTGCCAGCAGTTTTCCAGGGACGGACACTGAAGCTTTCTTT
12,TRBV24-1,once,TRBJ2-3,NA,CATGRGTDTQYF,TGTGCCACCGGAAGGGGGACAGATACGCAGTATTTT
16,TRBV7-3,few,TRBJ2-1,TRBD2,CASSPPGTSGGTEQFF,TGTGCCAGCAGCCCTCCCGGGACTAGCGGGGGGACCGAGCAGTTCTTC
12,TRBV10-2,medium-sized,TRBJ1-3,NA,CASSYSGNTIYF,TGCGCCAGCAGTTACTCTGGAAACACCATATATTTT
15,TRBV15,many,TRBJ2-7,NA,CATSRDVQQTYEQYF,TGTGCCACCAGTAGGGACGTCCAGCAAACCTACGAGCAGTACTTC
14,TRBV20-1,many,TRBJ2-5,NA,CSALGRTRRETQYF,TGCAGTGCACTGGGACGCACAAGGAGGGAGACCCAGTACTTC
12,TRBV9,medium-sized,TRBJ1-2,NA,CASSVGGYGYTF,TGTGCCAGCAGCGTCGGGGGGTATGGCTACACCTTC
19,TRBV27,NA,TRBJ2-1,TRBD2,CASTTRGGRLAGDYNEQFF,TGTGCCAGCACCACACGAGGCGGCAGACTAGCGGGAGATTACAATGAGCAGTTCTTC
14,TRBV7-2,medium-sized,TRBJ1-3,TRBD1,CASSGQGDGNTIYF,TGTGCCAGCAGCGGACAGGGGGACGGAAACACCATATATTTT
15,TRBV5-1,NA,TRBJ2-1,TRBD2,CASSPGTSFSNEQFF,TGCGCCAGCAGCCCCGGGACTAGTTTCAGCAATGAGCAGTTCTTC
13,TRBV12-3/TRBV12-4,many,TRBJ1-5,NA,CASSSQINQPQHF,TGTGCCAGCAGCTCACAGATAAATCAGCCCCAGCATTTT
20,TRBV7-2,NA,TRBJ2-3,TRBD2,CASSYTAGLAGGRNTDTQYF,TGTGCCAGCAGCTACACAGCGGGACTAGCGGGAGGGAGGAACACAGATACGCAGTATTTT
16,TRBV7-9,many,TRBJ1-2,NA,CASSGDAARANYGYTF,TGTGCCAGCAGCGGGGACGCAGCTAGAGCCAACTATGGCTACACCTTC
16,TRBV6-1,medium-sized,TRBJ1-2,TRBD1,CASSYEATGGYYGYTF,TGTGCCAGCAGTTACGAGGCTACAGGGGGATACTATGGCTACACCTTC
17,TRBV5-1,NA,TRBJ2-3,TRBD2,CASSLAGGEGPTDTQYF,TGCGCCAGCAGCTTGGCCGGGGGGGAGGGACCCACAGATACGCAGTATTTT
15,TRBV13,NA,TRBJ1-2,NA,CASSLKAGSNYGYTF,TGTGCCAGCAGCTTAAAGGCCGGTTCTAACTATGGCTACACCTTC
14,TRBV28,medium-sized,TRBJ1-4,NA,CASSTDATNEKLFF,TGTGCCAGCTCGACCGACGCAACTAATGAAAAACTGTTTTTT
14,TRBV2,many,TRBJ1-2,NA,CASLLQRFNYGYTF,TGTGCCAGCCTACTTCAGAGGTTTAACTATGGCTACACCTTC
16,TRBV5-1,many,TRBJ2-1,NA,CASSLVRDVFHNEQFF,TGCGCCAGCAGCTTGGTCCGGGACGTCTTCCACAATGAGCAGTTCTTC
11,TRBV5-6,few,TRBJ2-7,NA,CASSGLNEQYF,TGTGCCAGCAGCGGGCTTAACGAGCAGTACTTC
17,TRBV7-9,many,TRBJ1-6,TRBD1,CASRDTGGHSYNSPLHF,TGTGCCAGCAGGGACACAGGGGGTCATTCCTATAATTCACCCCTCCACTTT
14,TRBV3-1,many,TRBJ1-2,NA,CASSRGEGISGYTF,TGTGCCAGCAGCCGCGGGGAGGGTATTAGTGGCTACACCTTC
14,TRBV5-1,many,TRBJ1-6,NA,CASSLDRYNSPLHF,TGCGCCAGCAGCTTGGACCGATATAATTCACCCCTCCACTTT
13,TRBV27,many,TRBJ2-1,NA,CASSLFGGNEQFF,TGTGCCAGCAGTTTATTTGGGGGAAATGAGCAGTTCTTC
13,TRBV6-1,NA,TRBJ2-7,NA,CASLNPGPYEQYF,TGTGCCAGCTTAAACCCCGGTCCCTACGAGCAGTACTTC
15,TRBV28,medium-sized,TRBJ2-7,TRBD2,CASSFGLAGAYEQYF,TGTGCCAGCAGTTTTGGACTAGCGGGAGCCTACGAGCAGTACTTC
16,TRBV20-1,many,TRBJ2-1,NA,CSARDFRDPGHNEQFF,TGCAGTGCTAGAGATTTCCGAGACCCTGGCCACAATGAGCAGTTCTTC